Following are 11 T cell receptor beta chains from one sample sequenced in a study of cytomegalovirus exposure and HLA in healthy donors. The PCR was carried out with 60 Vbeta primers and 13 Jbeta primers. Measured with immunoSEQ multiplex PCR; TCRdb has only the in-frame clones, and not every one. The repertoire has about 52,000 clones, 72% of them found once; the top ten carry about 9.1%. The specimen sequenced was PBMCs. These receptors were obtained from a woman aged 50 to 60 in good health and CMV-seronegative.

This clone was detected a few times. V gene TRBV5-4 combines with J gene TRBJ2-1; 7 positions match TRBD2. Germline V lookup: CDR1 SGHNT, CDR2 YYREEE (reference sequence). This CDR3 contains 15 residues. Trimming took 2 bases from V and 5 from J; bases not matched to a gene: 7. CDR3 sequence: CASSFEAGKDNEQFF. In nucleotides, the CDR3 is TGTGCCAGCAGCTTCGAAGCGGGAAAAGACAATGAGCAGTTCTTC. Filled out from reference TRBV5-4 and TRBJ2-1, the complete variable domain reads ETGVTQSPTHLIKTRGQQVTLRCSSQSGHNTVSWYQQALGQGPQFIFQYYREEENGRGNFPPRFSGLQFPNYSSELNVNALELDDSALYLCASSFEAGKDNEQFFGPGTRLTVL.

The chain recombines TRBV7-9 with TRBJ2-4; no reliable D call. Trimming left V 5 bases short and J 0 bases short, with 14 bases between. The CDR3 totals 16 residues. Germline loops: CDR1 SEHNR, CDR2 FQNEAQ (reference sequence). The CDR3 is CASSEEGYLAKNIQYF. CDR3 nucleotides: TGTGCCAGCAGCGAGGAAGGATACTTAGCCAAAAACATTCAGTACTTC.

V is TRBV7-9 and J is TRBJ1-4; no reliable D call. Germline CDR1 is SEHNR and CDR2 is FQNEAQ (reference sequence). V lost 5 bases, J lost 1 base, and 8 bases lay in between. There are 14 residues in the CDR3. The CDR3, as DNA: TGTGCCAGCAGCCTTCTAGAAACTAATGAAAAACTGTTTTTT. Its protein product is CASSLLETNEKLFF.

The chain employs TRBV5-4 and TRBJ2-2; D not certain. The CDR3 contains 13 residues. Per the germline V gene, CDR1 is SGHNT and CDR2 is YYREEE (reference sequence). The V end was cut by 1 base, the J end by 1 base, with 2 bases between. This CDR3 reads CASSLQNTGELFF. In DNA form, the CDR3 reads TGTGCCAGCAGCTTGCAGAACACCGGGGAGCTGTTTTTT.

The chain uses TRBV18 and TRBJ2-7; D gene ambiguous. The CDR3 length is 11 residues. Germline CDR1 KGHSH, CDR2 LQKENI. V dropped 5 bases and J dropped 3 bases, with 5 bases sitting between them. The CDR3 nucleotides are TGTGCCAGCTCAGGTAGCTACGAGCAGTACTTC. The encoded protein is CASSGSYEQYF.

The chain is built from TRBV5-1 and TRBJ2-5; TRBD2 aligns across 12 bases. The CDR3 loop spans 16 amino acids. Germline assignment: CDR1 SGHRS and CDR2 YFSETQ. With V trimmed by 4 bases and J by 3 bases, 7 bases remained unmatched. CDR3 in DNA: TGCGCCAGCAGCGCAACTAGCGGGGGGCCTGAAGAGACCCAGTACTTC. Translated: CASSATSGGPEETQYF.

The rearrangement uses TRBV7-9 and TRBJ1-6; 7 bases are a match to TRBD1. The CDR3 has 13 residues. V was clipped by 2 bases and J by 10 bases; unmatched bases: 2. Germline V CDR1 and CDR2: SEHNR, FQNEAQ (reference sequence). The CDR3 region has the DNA TGTGCCAGCAGCTTAACAGGGGAATCACCCCTCCACTTT. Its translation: CASSLTGESPLHF. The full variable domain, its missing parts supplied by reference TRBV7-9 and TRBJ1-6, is DTGVSQNPRHKITKRGQNVTFRCDPISEHNRLYWYRQTLGQGPEFLTYFQNEAQLEKSRLLSDRFSAERPKGSFSTLEIQRTEQGDSAMYLCASSLTGESPLHFGNGTRLTVT.

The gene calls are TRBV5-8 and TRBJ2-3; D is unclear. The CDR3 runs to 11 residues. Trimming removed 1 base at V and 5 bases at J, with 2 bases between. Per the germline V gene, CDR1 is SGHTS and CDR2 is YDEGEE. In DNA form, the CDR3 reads TGTGCCAGCAGCTTGCGAGATACGCAGTATTTT. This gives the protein CASSLRDTQYF.

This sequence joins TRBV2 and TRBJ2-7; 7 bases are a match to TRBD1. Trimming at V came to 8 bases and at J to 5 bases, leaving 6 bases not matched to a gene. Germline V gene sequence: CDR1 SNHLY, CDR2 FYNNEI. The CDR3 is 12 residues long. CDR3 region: CASEGQTDEQYF. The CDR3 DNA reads TGTGCCAGCGAGGGACAGACCGACGAGCAGTACTTC.

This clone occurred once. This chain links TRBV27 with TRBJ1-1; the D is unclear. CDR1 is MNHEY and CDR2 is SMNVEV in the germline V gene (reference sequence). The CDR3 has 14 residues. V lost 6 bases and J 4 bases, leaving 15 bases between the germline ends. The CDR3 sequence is CASSLLGSGTEAFF. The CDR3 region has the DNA TGTGCCAGCAGCCTCTTGGGGAGTGGCACTGAAGCTTTCTTT.

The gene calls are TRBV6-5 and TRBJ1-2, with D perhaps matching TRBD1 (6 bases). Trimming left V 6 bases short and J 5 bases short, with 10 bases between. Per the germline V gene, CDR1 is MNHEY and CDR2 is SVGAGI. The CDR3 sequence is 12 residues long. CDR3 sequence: CASRAGVYGYTF. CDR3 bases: TGTGCCAGCAGAGCAGGGGTTTATGGCTACACCTTC.